The sequence of this T cell receptor beta chain was determined in a study of OX40 agonist ivuxolimab in advanced cancers. Whole-study context: Across the patients, intravenous ivuxolimab was delivered every 2 weeks at 0.01 to 10 mg/kg. Cancers in dose escalation were hepatocellular, melanoma, renal cell and head and neck. Findings and limits, study-wide: CD8+ T cells (on average) carried more expanded clones than CD4+ T cells. At 0.1 to 3.0 mg/kg, clonal expansion of CD4+ and CD8+ blood T cells had occurred by week 6.

Clones were sequenced by immunoSEQ multiplex PCR, and TCRdb holds only the in-frame ones, with some missing. The top ten clones hold around 1.8% of a sample with tens of thousands of clones, about 90% of them seen once. Trimming took 4 bases from V and 5 from J, leaving 17 bases between them. Per germline, CDR1 KGHSH and CDR2 LQKENI. The CDR3 has 15 amino acids. To note about this clone: Its specificity is unknown.

This clonotype was sampled from an adult with an advanced solid tumor such as melanoma, head and neck, liver or kidney cancer. The chain recombines TRBV18 with TRBJ2-5; D may match TRBD1 or TRBD2 (5 bases each). The sample consisted of CD4+ or CD8+ T cells sorted from blood, taken in a trial of the OX40 agonist ivuxolimab. The CDR3 bases are TGTGCCAGCTCACGGGCAGGGAGCCTGTGGGAGACCCAGTACTTC. Residues: CASSRAGSLWETQYF. The full variable domain, with the rest looked up from reference TRBV18 and TRBJ2-5, is NAGVMQNPRHLVRRRGQEARLRCSPMKGHSHVYWYRQLPEEGLKFMVYLQKENIIDESGMPKERFSAEFPKEGPSILRIQQVVRGDSAAYFCASSRAGSLWETQYFGPGTRLLVL.